One sample yielded the 28 T cell receptor beta chains listed below, sequenced in a study of control samples from healthy donors and cancer patients. Profiled with immunoSEQ multiplex PCR; TCRdb holds only in-frame clones, not every one. Here the sample spans some 100,000 clones, approximately 81% being singletons. The sample taken for sequencing was blood. The source is a woman aged 30 to 39 in good health.

J is TRBJ1-6 and V is TRBV5-6; tentatively, D is TRBD1 (5 bases). The CDR3 consists of 15 residues. Looked up from germline, CDR1 is SGHDT and CDR2 is YYEEEE. V was shortened by 4 bases and J by 4 bases, with 12 bases between the two germline ends. CDR3 sequence reads: CASSRGPTYNSPLHF. The CDR3, as DNA: TGTGCCAGCAGCAGGGGACCGACTTATAATTCACCCCTCCACTTT.

The count of this clone is one. The J gene is TRBJ2-7, the V gene TRBV19; TRBD1 matches 9 bases. Germline CDR1 is LNHDA and CDR2 is SQIVND (reference sequence). V trimming: 3 bases; J trimming: 2 bases; junction bases outside the gene matches: 5. This CDR3 spans 15 amino acids. The CDR3 DNA reads as TGTGCCAGTAGTATTGGGACAGGGCCTACCTACGAGCAGTACTTC. Translation gives CASSIGTGPTYEQYF.

DNA for the CDR3: TGTGCCAGCTCAGGGGGACAGGGCGTGGGAGCTTTCTTT. Its protein is CASSGGQGVGAFF. The chain has TRBV18 and TRBJ1-1; 9 nucleotides agree with TRBD1. This CDR3 is built from 13 residues. J lost 10 bases, V lost 5 bases, and 8 bases had no gene match. The V gene's germline CDR1 is KGHSH and CDR2 LQKENI.

The chain has TRBV27 and TRBJ2-1, with 9 bases matching TRBD1. With V trimmed by 2 bases and J by 5 bases, 4 bases remained unmatched. This CDR3 is 15 amino acids long. The germline V gene has CDR1 MNHEY and CDR2 SMNVEV (reference sequence). The CDR3 nucleotides are TGTGCCAGCAGTTTAGGGGGACAGGGAGACAATGAGCAGTTCTTC. Translated: CASSLGGQGDNEQFF.

The V call is TRBV6-5, the J call TRBJ1-6, with a tentative D call TRBD1 (5 bases). V was shortened by 0 bases and J by 9 bases, with 12 bases between the two germline ends. Germline V gene lookup returns CDR1 MNHEY and CDR2 SVGAGI. The CDR3 runs 15 residues. CDR3 in amino acids: CASSYSDGGGSPLHF. The CDR3 nucleotides read TGTGCCAGCAGTTACTCGGATGGGGGAGGTTCACCCCTCCACTTT.

The chain is built from TRBV7-8 and TRBJ1-5, with D tentatively TRBD1 (5 bases). This CDR3 is 15 amino acids long. Trimming shortened V by 1 base and J by 4 bases, and 11 bases separated the two germline ends. The germline gives CDR1 SGHVS, CDR2 FQNEAQ. The CDR3 loop reads CASSLDEGKNQPQHF. The CDR3 nucleotides are TGTGCCAGCAGCTTAGACGAGGGGAAGAATCAGCCCCAGCATTTT.

The chain carries TRBV11-2 and TRBJ1-1; unclear D gene. The CDR3 length is 12 residues. The V gene lost 0 bases and the J gene lost 4 bases, with 3 bases spanning the gap. From germline, CDR1 is SGHAT and CDR2 FQNNGV. The CDR3 reads CASSLDSTEAFF. CDR3 nucleotides: TGTGCCAGCAGCTTAGATAGCACTGAAGCTTTCTTT.

The chain combines TRBV5-4 with TRBJ1-1; D is ambiguous. Germline V CDR1 and CDR2: SGHNT, YYREEE (reference sequence). The CDR3 spans 14 residues. Trimming removed 4 bases at V and 5 bases at J, with 15 bases between. The DNA for the CDR3 is TGTGCCAGCAGCCCTCGGGGAACGGGGACTGAAGCTTTCTTT. Residues: CASSPRGTGTEAFF.

A single count supports this clone. The rearrangement joins TRBV19 to TRBJ2-2; D gene unclear. This CDR3 is 14 amino acids long. From germline, CDR1 is LNHDA and CDR2 SQIVND (reference sequence). Deletions cut 5 bases from V and 3 bases from J, with 10 bases between. CDR3 protein: CASSLTSYTGELFF. CDR3 nucleotides: TGTGCCAGTAGTCTTACCAGCTACACCGGGGAGCTGTTTTTT.

The V call is TRBV19, the J call TRBJ1-6; 8 nucleotides match TRBD1. Germline trimming cut 3 bases from V and 6 bases from J; bases unmatched to any gene: 1. From germline, CDR1 is LNHDA and CDR2 SQIVND (reference sequence). The CDR3 extends over 14 amino acids. The CDR3 DNA reads TGTGCCAGTAGTATTGGACAGGGTAATTCACCCCTCCACTTT. Its translation is CASSIGQGNSPLHF.

The genes are TRBV5-5 and TRBJ1-1; D remains ambiguous. Germline V gives CDR1 SGHKS, CDR2 YYEKEE (reference sequence). The V end lost 0 bases, the J end lost 0 bases, and 12 bases lay between the germline ends. The CDR3 contains 16 residues. The CDR3 DNA follows: TGTGCCAGCAGCTTGGGTGTCAGGCTCATGAACACTGAAGCTTTCTTT. It codes for CASSLGVRLMNTEAFF.

The V call is TRBV12-3 or TRBV12-4, the J call TRBJ1-1, with D uncertain. The V end lost 3 bases, the J end lost 1 base, and 6 bases lay between the germline ends. This CDR3 contains 13 residues. CDR3 bases: TGTGCCAGCAGTTTGAAACCGAACACTGAAGCTTTCTTT. Its translation: CASSLKPNTEAFF.

This chain links TRBV7-2 with TRBJ2-1; D gene unclear. CDR1 and CDR2 from the germline V gene are SGHTA and FQGNSA. V gave up 5 bases and J gave up 10 bases, with 12 bases separating them. The CDR3 totals 12 residues. The CDR3 reads CASSVTWVEQFF. Written as DNA, the CDR3 is TGTGCCAGCAGCGTCACATGGGTGGAGCAGTTCTTC.

The chain joins TRBV29-1 to TRBJ2-3; D not certain. The germline V gene has CDR1 SQVTM and CDR2 ANQGSEA. There are 11 residues in the CDR3. V lost 3 bases and J lost 6, with 7 bases in between. The CDR3 protein is CSVDRVDTQYF. For the CDR3, the DNA is TGCAGCGTTGACCGAGTGGATACGCAGTATTTT.

The chain is built from TRBV7-2 and TRBJ2-2, with D unresolved. CDR1 is SGHTA and CDR2 is FQGNSA in the germline V gene. The CDR3 length is 15 residues. The V end lost 11 bases, the J end lost 0 bases, and 16 bases lay between the germline ends. The CDR3 nucleotides are TGTGCCCTTCATTCAGGAATAACGAACACCGGGGAGCTGTTTTTT. This encodes CALHSGITNTGELFF.

The rearrangement uses TRBV18 and TRBJ2-2; D is tentatively TRBD1 or TRBD2 (5 bases each). CDR1 and CDR2 from the germline V gene are KGHSH and LQKENI. With 4 bases removed from V and 8 bases from J, the gap between germline ends came to 11 bases. This CDR3 contains 13 residues. CDR3 residues: CASSQQGRGELFF. CDR3 sequence (DNA): TGTGCCAGCTCACAGCAGGGACGTGGGGAGCTGTTTTTT.

This chain uses TRBV19 with TRBJ2-2; TRBD2 aligns across 7 bases. CDR3 length: 15 residues. Trimming cost V 3 bases and J 3 bases; bases outside gene matches: 4. Germline V CDR1 and CDR2: LNHDA, SQIVND (reference sequence). CDR3 DNA: TGTGCCAGTAGTATGGGGGGGTCCGACACCGGGGAGCTGTTTTTT. This sequence encodes CASSMGGSDTGELFF.

This chain links TRBV5-4 with TRBJ2-7; 7 bases align to TRBD1. CDR1 is SGHNT, CDR2 YYREEE, per germline (reference sequence). Losses at the gene ends were 4 bases for V and 2 bases for J; bases not matched to a gene: 0. This CDR3 spans 12 amino acids. CDR3 protein: CASSQGAYEQYF. CDR3 bases: TGTGCCAGCAGCCAGGGGGCCTACGAGCAGTACTTC.

The chain uses TRBV9 and TRBJ1-2; TRBD1 might be the D (5 bases). V was trimmed by 0 bases and J by 5 bases, leaving 20 bases between them. Germline V gene data show CDR1 as SGDLS and CDR2 as YYNGEE. The CDR3 extends over 17 amino acids. The CDR3 spells CASSVATRGQGLYGYTF. The CDR3 DNA reads TGTGCCAGCAGCGTAGCTACAAGAGGCCAGGGACTATATGGCTACACCTTC.

The V gene is TRBV6-5, the J gene TRBJ1-2; D call uncertain. This CDR3 is built from 12 residues. The germline gives CDR1 MNHEY, CDR2 SVGAGI. V shed 11 bases and J shed 7 bases, with 17 bases lying between them. CDR3 loop: CASQQPFSGYTF. Written as DNA, the CDR3 is TGTGCCTCCCAGCAGCCTTTCAGTGGCTACACCTTC.

The V call is TRBV5-4, the J call TRBJ1-4; D is ambiguous. The germline V gene encodes CDR1 SGHNT and CDR2 YYREEE (reference sequence). The CDR3 loop spans 15 amino acids. The V gene lost 4 bases and the J gene lost 8 bases, with 18 bases spanning the gap. DNA of the CDR3: TGTGCCAGCAGCCCGGACCCCTCTCGACCCGAAAAACTGTTTTTT. Translation gives CASSPDPSRPEKLFF.

This clone was observed once. CDR3 bases: TGTGCCAGCGGCGGGGGGAAGCGGAACACTGAAGCTTTCTTT. Encoded protein: CASGGGKRNTEAFF. This sequence joins TRBV6-5 and TRBJ1-1, with D possibly matching TRBD1 (5 bases). The CDR3 covers 14 residues. V was cut by 8 bases and J by 1 base, with 14 bases left in between. The germline gives CDR1 MNHEY, CDR2 SVGAGI.

V usage is TRBV5-1 and J usage is TRBJ1-2; a weak D match, TRBD1 (6 bases). V gave up 3 bases and J gave up 6 bases, with 12 bases separating them. The CDR3 is 13 residues long. Germline V CDR1 and CDR2: SGHRS, YFSETQ. The chain's CDR3 is CASSSGQSNGYTF. The CDR3 bases are TGCGCCAGCAGCTCCGGACAGTCGAATGGCTACACCTTC.

This clone was seen once. The chain has TRBV18 and TRBJ2-3, with 11 bases fitting TRBD2. The CDR3 is made up of 17 amino acids. J gave up 6 bases and V 0 bases, and 8 bases lay outside the gene matches. From germline, CDR1 is KGHSH and CDR2 LQKENI. CDR3 region: CASSPPASGGRRDTQYF. CDR3 nucleotides: TGTGCCAGCTCACCACCGGCTAGCGGGGGGCGGAGGGATACGCAGTATTTT. Full variable domain (remainder filled in from reference TRBV18 and TRBJ2-3): NAGVMQNPRHLVRRRGQEARLRCSPMKGHSHVYWYRQLPEEGLKFMVYLQKENIIDESGMPKERFSAEFPKEGPSILRIQQVVRGDSAAYFCASSPPASGGRRDTQYFGPGTRLTVL.

In DNA form, the CDR3 reads TGTGCCAGCTCACCCACTGACCTGGGATCGAGAACCGGGGAGCTGTTTTTT. Amino acid sequence: CASSPTDLGSRTGELFF. V and J are TRBV18 and TRBJ2-2; D is undetermined. Trimming removed 3 bases from V and 5 bases from J, with 19 bases in between. The CDR3 spans 17 residues. Germline CDR1 KGHSH, CDR2 LQKENI.

This clone was counted once. The V and J genes are TRBV10-3 and TRBJ2-7; unclear D gene. The V and J ends lost 5 bases and 6 bases respectively, with 17 bases between them. Germline V gene lookup returns CDR1 ENHRY and CDR2 SYGVKD. The CDR3 spans 14 residues. The CDR3 protein is CAISYTSPFGEQYF. Here the CDR3 DNA reads TGTGCCATCAGTTACACCAGCCCCTTTGGCGAGCAGTACTTC.

The chain uses TRBV29-1 and TRBJ1-1; a weak D match, TRBD1 (6 bases). The CDR3 consists of 13 residues. Germline CDR1 is SQVTM and CDR2 is ANQGSEA. V was shortened by 0 bases and J by 4 bases, with 9 bases between the two germline ends. The CDR3 is CSVEEQGLTEAFF. The CDR3 DNA follows: TGCAGCGTTGAAGAACAGGGACTCACTGAAGCTTTCTTT.

The rearrangement joins TRBV7-9 to TRBJ1-2, with 8 bases identical to TRBD1. V was clipped by 5 bases and J by 4 bases; unmatched bases: 9. The length of the CDR3 is 15 residues. Germline V gene lookup returns CDR1 SEHNR and CDR2 FQNEAQ (reference sequence). The CDR3 protein is CASSVFPTGVYGYTF. CDR3 coding DNA: TGTGCCAGCAGCGTATTTCCGACAGGGGTCTATGGCTACACCTTC.